This section outlines one T cell receptor (beta chain) sequence together with its context. The data stem from a study of blood T cell repertoires in COVID-19. As for the study in general: The United States, Italy and Spain supplied acute and convalescent COVID-19 samples. PBMCs, B-cell-depleted T cells, or T cells provided the cDNA or gDNA that made up the material.

Enrolled during active infection, Seattle patients were then followed longitudinally. In the source study's methods: Amplification from reference gene primers served as the basis for estimated nucleated cell counts. Generated by immunoSEQ multiplex PCR, the TCRdb table keeps only in-frame clones and is missing some. The D gene and trimming were derived from the DNA, and the V and J assignments and clone size from that table. The repertoire holds some 520,000 clones, approximately 89% seen once, with 0.75% to 0.9% in the top ten. Germline CDR1 is MNHEY and CDR2 is SVGAGI. The CDR3 loop spans 12 amino acids. Trimming removed 6 bases from V and 2 bases from J, with 8 bases in between.

J is TRBJ2-7 and V is TRBV6-5; D unclear. The material sequenced was peripheral blood. The sequence was obtained from a man younger than 35 with COVID-19, enrolled during active disease. The CDR3 DNA is TGTGCCAGCAGGAACAGTGCCTACGAGCAGTACTTC. Encoded protein: CASRNSAYEQYF.